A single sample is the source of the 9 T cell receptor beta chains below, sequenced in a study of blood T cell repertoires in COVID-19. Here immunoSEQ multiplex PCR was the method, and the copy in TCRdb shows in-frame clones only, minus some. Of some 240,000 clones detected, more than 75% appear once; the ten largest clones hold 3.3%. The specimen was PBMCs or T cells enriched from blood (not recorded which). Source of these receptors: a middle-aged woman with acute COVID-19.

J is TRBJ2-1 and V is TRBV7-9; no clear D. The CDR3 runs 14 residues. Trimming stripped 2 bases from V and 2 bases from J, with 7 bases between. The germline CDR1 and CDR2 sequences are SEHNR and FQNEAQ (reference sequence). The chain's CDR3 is CASSLNSAYNEQFF. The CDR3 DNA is TGTGCCAGCAGCTTAAACTCGGCCTACAATGAGCAGTTCTTC.

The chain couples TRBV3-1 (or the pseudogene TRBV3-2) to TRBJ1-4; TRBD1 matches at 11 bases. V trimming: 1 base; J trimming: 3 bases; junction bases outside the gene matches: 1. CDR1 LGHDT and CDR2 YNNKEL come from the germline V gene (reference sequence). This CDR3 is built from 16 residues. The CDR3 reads CASSQGGQGANEKLFF. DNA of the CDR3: TGTGCCAGCAGCCAAGGGGGACAGGGGGCTAATGAAAAACTGTTTTTT.

CDR3 in amino acids: CASSFLGTDTQYF. CDR3 nucleotides: TGTGCCAGCAGTTTCCTAGGCACAGATACGCAGTATTTT. The gene calls are TRBV27 and TRBJ2-3; D gene ambiguous. Germline V gene lookup returns CDR1 MNHEY and CDR2 SMNVEV (reference sequence). This CDR3 has 13 residues. The germline V and J ends were trimmed by 3 bases and 1 base, with 5 bases remaining between them.

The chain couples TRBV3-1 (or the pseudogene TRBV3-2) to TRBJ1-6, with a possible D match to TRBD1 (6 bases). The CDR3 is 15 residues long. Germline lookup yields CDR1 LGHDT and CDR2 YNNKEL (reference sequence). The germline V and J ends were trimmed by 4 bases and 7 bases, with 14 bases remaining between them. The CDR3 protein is CASSLKQGLNSPLHF. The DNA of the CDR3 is TGTGCCAGCAGCCTTAAACAGGGTTTGAATTCACCCCTCCACTTT.

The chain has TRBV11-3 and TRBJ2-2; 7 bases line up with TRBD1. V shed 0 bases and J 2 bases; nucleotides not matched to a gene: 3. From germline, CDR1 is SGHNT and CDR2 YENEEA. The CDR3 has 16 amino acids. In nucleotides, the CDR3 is TGTGCCAGCAGCTTAGACGGACAGGTCAACACCGGGGAGCTGTTTTTT. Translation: CASSLDGQVNTGELFF. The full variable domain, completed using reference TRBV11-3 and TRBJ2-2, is EAGVVQSPRYKIIEKKQPVAFWCNPISGHNTLYWYLQNLGQGPELLIRYENEEAVDDSQLPKDRFSAERLKGVDSTLKIQPAELGDSAVYLCASSLDGQVNTGELFFGEGSRLTVL.

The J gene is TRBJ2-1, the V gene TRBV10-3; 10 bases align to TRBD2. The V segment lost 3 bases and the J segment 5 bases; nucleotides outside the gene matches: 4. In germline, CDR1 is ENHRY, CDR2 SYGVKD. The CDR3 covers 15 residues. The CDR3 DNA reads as TGTGCCATCAGTGATGGGCTAGCGGGAGACAATGAGCAGTTCTTC. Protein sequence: CAISDGLAGDNEQFF.

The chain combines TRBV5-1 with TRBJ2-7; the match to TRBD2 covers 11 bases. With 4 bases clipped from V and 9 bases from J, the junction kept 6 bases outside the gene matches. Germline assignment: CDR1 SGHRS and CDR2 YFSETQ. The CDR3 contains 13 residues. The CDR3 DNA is TGCGCCAGCAGCGAACTAGCGGGAGAGTTGCAGTACTTC. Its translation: CASSELAGELQYF.

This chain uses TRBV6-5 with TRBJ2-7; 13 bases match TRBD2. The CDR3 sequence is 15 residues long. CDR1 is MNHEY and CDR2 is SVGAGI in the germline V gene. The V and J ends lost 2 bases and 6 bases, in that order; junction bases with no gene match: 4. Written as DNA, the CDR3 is TGTGCCAGCAGTTACCGGGGACTAGCGGGAACCGAGCAGTACTTC. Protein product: CASSYRGLAGTEQYF.

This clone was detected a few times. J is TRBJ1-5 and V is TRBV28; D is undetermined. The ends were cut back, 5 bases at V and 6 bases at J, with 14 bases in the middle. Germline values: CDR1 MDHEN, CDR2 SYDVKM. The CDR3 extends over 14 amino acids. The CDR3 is CASSPDYRGQPQHF. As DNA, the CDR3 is TGTGCCAGCAGTCCCGATTATCGCGGTCAGCCCCAGCATTTT.